Detailed here is one TCR beta chain. The entry originates in a study of blood T cell repertoires in COVID-19. Study information: Specimens from acute and convalescent COVID-19 originated in the United States, Italy and Spain. T cells, B-cell-depleted T cells, or PBMCs supplied cDNA or gDNA.

The CDR3 runs to 13 residues. The ends were cut back, 5 bases at V and 3 bases at J, with 10 bases in the middle. Germline V CDR1 and CDR2: SGHAT, FQNNGV. In the original workflow: Using reference gene primer amplification, nucleated cell counts were estimated. Assay: immunoSEQ multiplex PCR; the TCRdb copy retains only in-frame clones and omits some. Clone size and the V and J calls come from that table; the DNA yielded D and trimming. The sample lists over 200,000 clones, approximately 79% seen once, with roughly 5% in the top ten. The genes are TRBV11-2 and TRBJ1-1; possible D gene TRBD1, 6 bases. The source of this sequence is a human donor in a cohort sampled during active COVID-19. The sequenced sample consisted of peripheral blood. CDR3 coding DNA: TGTGCCAGCAGCATAAACAGGGACACTGAAGCTTTCTTT. It is translated as CASSINRDTEAFF. Drawing the rest from reference TRBV11-2 and TRBJ1-1, the complete variable domain is EAGVAQSPRYKIIEKRQSVAFWCNPISGHATLYWYQQILGQGPKLLIQFQNNGVVDDSQLPKDRFSAERLKGVDSTLKIQPAKLEDSAVYLCASSINRDTEAFFGQGTRLTVV.